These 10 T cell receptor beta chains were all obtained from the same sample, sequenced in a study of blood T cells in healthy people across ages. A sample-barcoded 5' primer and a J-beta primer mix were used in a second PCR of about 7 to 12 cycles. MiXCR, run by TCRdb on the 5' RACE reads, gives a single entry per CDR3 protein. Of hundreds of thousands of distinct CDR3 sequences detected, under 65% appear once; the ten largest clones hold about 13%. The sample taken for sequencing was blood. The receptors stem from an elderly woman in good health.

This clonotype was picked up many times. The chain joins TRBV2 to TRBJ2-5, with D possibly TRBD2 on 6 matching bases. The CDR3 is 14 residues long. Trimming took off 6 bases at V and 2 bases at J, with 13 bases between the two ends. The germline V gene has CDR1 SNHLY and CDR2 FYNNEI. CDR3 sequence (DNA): TGTGCCAGCAGAGAGCGACTAGTACAAGAGACCCAGTACTTC. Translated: CASRERLVQETQYF.

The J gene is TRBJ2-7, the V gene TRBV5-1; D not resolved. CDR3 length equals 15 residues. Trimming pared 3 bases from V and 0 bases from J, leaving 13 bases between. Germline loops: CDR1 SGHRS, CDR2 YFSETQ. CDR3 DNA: TGCGCCAGCAGCTGGAAGGGTCAGAGCTCCTACGAGCAGTACTTC. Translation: CASSWKGQSSYEQYF.

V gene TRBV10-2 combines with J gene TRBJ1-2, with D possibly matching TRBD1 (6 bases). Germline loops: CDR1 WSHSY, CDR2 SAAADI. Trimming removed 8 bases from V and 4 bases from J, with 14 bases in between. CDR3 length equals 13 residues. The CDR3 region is CASGKGTTYGYTF. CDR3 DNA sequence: TGCGCCAGCGGGAAAGGGACAACCTATGGCTACACCTTC.

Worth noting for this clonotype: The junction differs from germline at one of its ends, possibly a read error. This CDR3 is CATSREALSGANVLTF. The DNA of the CDR3 is TGTGCCACCAGCCGAGAGGCGCTCTCTGGGGCCAACGTCCTGACTTTC. The rearrangement uses TRBV15 and TRBJ2-6; no reliable D call. Germline CDR1 is LNHNV and CDR2 is YYDKDF (reference sequence). The CDR3 has 16 residues.

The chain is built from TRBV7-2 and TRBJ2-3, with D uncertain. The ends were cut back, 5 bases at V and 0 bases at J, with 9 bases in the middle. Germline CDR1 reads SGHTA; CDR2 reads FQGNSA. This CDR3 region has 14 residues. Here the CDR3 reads CASSPTASTDTQYF. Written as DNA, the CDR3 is TGTGCCAGCAGCCCAACAGCTAGCACAGATACGCAGTATTTT.

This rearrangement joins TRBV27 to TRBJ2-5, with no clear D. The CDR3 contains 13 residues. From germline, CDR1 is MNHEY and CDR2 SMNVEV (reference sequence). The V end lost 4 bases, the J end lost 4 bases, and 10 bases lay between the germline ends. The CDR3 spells CASSSNPLETQYF. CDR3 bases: TGTGCCAGCAGTTCCAACCCACTAGAGACCCAGTACTTC.

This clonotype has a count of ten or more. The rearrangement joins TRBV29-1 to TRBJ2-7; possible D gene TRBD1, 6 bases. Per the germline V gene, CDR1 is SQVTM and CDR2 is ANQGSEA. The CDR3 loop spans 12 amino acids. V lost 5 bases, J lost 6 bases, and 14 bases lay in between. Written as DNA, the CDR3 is TGCAGCGTTCAAAGGGACACCTCCGAGCAGTACTTC. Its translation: CSVQRDTSEQYF.

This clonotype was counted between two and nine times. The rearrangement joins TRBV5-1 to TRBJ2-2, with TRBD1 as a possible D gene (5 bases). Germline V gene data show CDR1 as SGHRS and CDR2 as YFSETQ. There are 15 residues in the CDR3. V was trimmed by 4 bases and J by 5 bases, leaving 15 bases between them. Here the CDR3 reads CASSTRAQGTGELFF. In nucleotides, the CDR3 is TGCGCCAGCAGCACCCGCGCGCAGGGAACCGGGGAGCTGTTTTTT.

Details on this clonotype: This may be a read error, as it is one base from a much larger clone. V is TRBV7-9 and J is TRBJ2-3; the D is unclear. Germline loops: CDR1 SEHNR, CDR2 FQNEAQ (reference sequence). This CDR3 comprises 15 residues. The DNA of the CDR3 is TGTGTCAGCAGCTTACTCAGGCTCGGGTTGGATACGCAGTATTTT. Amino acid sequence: CVSSLLRLGLDTQYF.

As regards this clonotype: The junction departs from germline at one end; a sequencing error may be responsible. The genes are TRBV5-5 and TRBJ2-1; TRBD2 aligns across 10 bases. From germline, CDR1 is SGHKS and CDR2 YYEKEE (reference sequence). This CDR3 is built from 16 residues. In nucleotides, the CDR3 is TGTGCCAGCAGCTCTACCACTAGCGGGAACTACAATGCGCAGTTCTTC. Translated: CASSSTTSGNYNAQFF.